The rows below give T cell receptor beta chains drawn from one sample of a study of T-cell reconstitution after alpha-beta-depleted transplantation in children. TCRdb recomputed calls from the PCR reads with MiXCR, one row per CDR3 protein. The sample contains nearly 250,000 distinct CDR3 sequences, 6.5% to 10% of which appear only once. The starting material was PBMCs, mostly from graft donor cells, obtained 180 days after TCRalphabeta/CD19-depleted stem cell transplant. These TCRs come from a male patient younger than 18 who had a stem cell transplant for acute lymphoblastic leukemia, so the T cells may come from the graft donor. The CDR3 runs from the conserved cysteine through the conserved F or W.

J | V | CDR3
TRBJ2-5 | TRBV7-2 | CASSPTRDAETQYF
TRBJ2-5 | TRBV19 | CASRGDGEETQYF
TRBJ1-2 | TRBV4-1 | CASSHTGNYGYTF
TRBJ2-3 | TRBV9 | CASSARAGGSTDTQYF
TRBJ2-5 | TRBV10-3 | CAISESNPSGGTKTQYF
TRBJ1-5 | TRBV28 | CASRSPRGGRYNQPQHF
TRBJ2-2 | TRBV6-2/TRBV6-3 | CASTTDRGQAGELFF
TRBJ2-5 | TRBV5-4 | CASGAGQRQETQYF
TRBJ1-2 | TRBV29-1 | CSVEAPGHIYGYTF
TRBJ2-1 | TRBV20-1 | CSARRALEEQFF
TRBJ2-3 | TRBV18 | CASSPLATDTQYF
TRBJ1-1 | TRBV7-2 | CASSLNGGGYTEAFF
TRBJ2-7 | TRBV14 | CASSHGYEQYF
TRBJ1-3 | TRBV12-3/TRBV12-4 | CASSSGILSGNTIYF
TRBJ2-4 | TRBV7-2 | CASSLATENIQYF
TRBJ2-1 | TRBV9 | CASSVYLAGINEQFF
TRBJ2-7 | TRBV29-1 | CSVGFDRLSYEQYF
TRBJ2-1 | TRBV4-3 | CASSQDELAASYNEQFF
TRBJ2-1 | TRBV29-1 | CSVDGTSGRNRPEQFF
TRBJ2-5 | TRBV7-7 | CASSLRAGQETQYF
TRBJ2-7 | TRBV13 | CASSPTSGGAYEQYF
TRBJ2-5 | TRBV27 | CASSIGLQGETQYF
TRBJ2-2 | TRBV12-3/TRBV12-4 | CASSLILAGTGELFF
TRBJ1-5 | TRBV5-6 | CASSSGTYFNQPQHF
TRBJ2-1 | TRBV5-1 | CASTHRDEQFF
TRBJ1-6 | TRBV12-3/TRBV12-4 | CASSKGTVNSPLHF
TRBJ2-5 | TRBV7-9 | CASSPPSQETQYF
TRBJ2-3 | TRBV18 | CASSPYGLAGATDTQYF
TRBJ1-1 | TRBV7-2 | CASSLGQANTEAFF
TRBJ2-5 | TRBV12-3/TRBV12-4 | CASSAFRQGGETQYF
TRBJ2-7 | TRBV12-3/TRBV12-4 | CASSFRGTGADEQYF
TRBJ2-5 | TRBV5-1 | CASSFRTETQYF
TRBJ2-1 | TRBV6-2/TRBV6-3 | CASSPIRTFYNEQFF
TRBJ2-1 | TRBV4-2 | CASSQRGLAGNEQFF
TRBJ1-2 | TRBV7-2 | CASSLEGTGVGYTF
TRBJ2-7 | TRBV18 | CASSPPRVPSSSYEQYF
TRBJ1-5 | TRBV12-3/TRBV12-4 | CASNLGSGDQPQHF
TRBJ2-3 | TRBV6-5 | CASSYSKHTSTDTQYF
TRBJ1-6 | TRBV12-3/TRBV12-4 | CASSLVGGNSPLHF
TRBJ2-3 | TRBV28 | CASSGREALSTDTQYF
TRBJ1-1 | TRBV7-6 | CASSLTDRDTEAFF
TRBJ2-1 | TRBV6-1 | CASSPSGQGRNEQFF
TRBJ2-6 | TRBV7-2 | CASSLAGAPSGANVLTF
TRBJ2-1 | TRBV7-2 | CASSLVREEDVEQFF
TRBJ1-2 | TRBV7-8 | CASSLTTGSYGYTF
TRBJ2-7 | TRBV28 | CASSRIYEQYF
TRBJ1-6 | TRBV7-3 | CASSLNAGVALHF
TRBJ2-1 | TRBV28 | CASSLREGGGNEQFF
TRBJ2-3 | TRBV2 | CASRGYGTDTQYF
TRBJ2-7 | TRBV9 | CASSVAGQTYEQYF
TRBJ1-5 | TRBV12-3/TRBV12-4 | CASSLAGTGQQPQHF
TRBJ2-5 | TRBV3-1 | CASCQGEGTSGRETQYF
TRBJ1-4 | TRBV4-3 | CASSQEGRTARRGKLFF
TRBJ2-7 | TRBV6-1 | CATTRGASSYEQYF
TRBJ2-2 | TRBV28 | CASRARGLKTGELFF